One and the same sample provided the 16 T cell receptor beta chains below, sequenced in a study of T cell changes during pregnancy in multiple sclerosis (dated by TCRdb to the late 2010s). Library preparation used the immunoSEQ multiplex PCR assay. TCRdb re-hosts the immuneACCESS table, in-frame sequences only. Its copies lack some clones; in the studies checked, an unresolved V gene accounts for under half of them, and the cause for the rest is not known. In all, the sample holds 69,000 or so clones, and roughly 91% of those were seen once. Of the sample, 0.29% falls within the top ten clones. The source material was CD4+ T cells from peripheral blood mononuclear cells, sampled in the third trimester of pregnancy. These receptors were taken from a female donor in good health, enrolled as a control in a pregnancy study.

The CDR3 reads CASSTRLSDTEAFF. The CDR3 DNA is TGTGCCAGTAGTACCAGGCTTTCCGACACTGAAGCTTTCTTT. The chain uses TRBV19 and TRBJ1-1, with unresolved D. V lost 4 bases and J 3 bases, leaving 12 bases between the germline ends. This CDR3 contains 14 residues. Germline-derived CDR1 and CDR2 are LNHDA and SQIVND (reference sequence).

The chain couples TRBV6-5 to TRBJ2-1; a possible D gene is TRBD1 (7 bases). This CDR3 is 13 amino acids long. V shed 6 bases and J shed 15 bases, with 21 bases lying between them. Germline V gene sequence: CDR1 MNHEY, CDR2 SVGAGI. The CDR3 DNA reads as TGTGCCAGCAGCACTTACAGGGGAATGGGAGGGTTCTTC. This sequence encodes CASSTYRGMGGFF.

The rearrangement joins TRBV5-6 to TRBJ2-7; 9 nucleotides agree with TRBD2. The junction had 8 bases not matched to a gene; V was cut back by 1 base and J by 0 bases. Germline assignment: CDR1 SGHDT and CDR2 YYEEEE. The CDR3 runs to 17 residues. CDR3 sequence: CASSLLALAGTSYEQYF. Written as DNA, the CDR3 is TGTGCCAGCAGCTTGTTAGCGCTAGCGGGGACCTCCTACGAGCAGTACTTC. The full variable domain, completed using reference TRBV5-6 and TRBJ2-7, is DAGVTQSPTHLIKTRGQQVTLRCSPKSGHDTVSWYQQALGQGPQFIFQYYEEEERQRGNFPDRFSGHQFPNYSSELNVNALLLGDSALYLCASSLLALAGTSYEQYFGPGTRLTVT.

V gene TRBV4-3 combines with J gene TRBJ1-2; D possibly corresponds to TRBD1 (6 bases). Trimming removed 1 base at V and 0 bases at J, with 12 bases between. The CDR3 consists of 16 residues. Germline loops: CDR1 LGHNA, CDR2 YSLEER. For the CDR3, the DNA is TGCGCCAGCAGCCAAGTTCCGGGACACCCTAACTATGGCTACACCTTC. The encoded protein is CASSQVPGHPNYGYTF.

V is TRBV10-3 and J is TRBJ1-2, with D tentatively TRBD1 (5 bases). The CDR3 length is 15 residues. The ends were cut back, 0 bases at V and 0 bases at J, with 8 bases in the middle. The germline V gene encodes CDR1 ENHRY and CDR2 SYGVKD. This CDR3 reads CAISESSGTNYGYTF. The CDR3 DNA follows: TGTGCCATCAGTGAGTCGTCAGGGACTAACTATGGCTACACCTTC.

The chain has TRBV29-1 and TRBJ2-3; D is uncertain. CDR1 SQVTM and CDR2 ANQGSEA come from the germline V gene. Trimming removed 0 bases at V and 4 bases at J, with 8 bases between. The CDR3 sequence is 13 residues long. The DNA of the CDR3 is TGCAGCGTTGAAGAAACAGCAGCAGATACGCAGTATTTT. Protein product: CSVEETAADTQYF.

Written as DNA, the CDR3 is TGTGCCAGTCGGGGGGGCGGTACAGATACGCAGTATTTT. As protein: CASRGGGTDTQYF. The rearrangement joins TRBV19 to TRBJ2-3; 8 nucleotides match TRBD2. Germline lookup yields CDR1 LNHDA and CDR2 SQIVND (reference sequence). The CDR3 is 13 amino acids. The V gene end was trimmed by 8 bases and the J gene end by 3 bases; junction bases not matched to a gene: 4.

This chain joins TRBV25-1 and TRBJ1-2; unclear D gene. The germline V and J ends were trimmed by 4 bases and 4 bases, with 19 bases remaining between them. The CDR3 extends over 16 amino acids. Germline lookup yields CDR1 MGHDK and CDR2 SYGVNS. The CDR3 DNA follows: TGTGCCAGCAGTGCAACTGGGGAGCCTAAAGGCTATGGCTACACCTTC. Its protein is CASSATGEPKGYGYTF.

This rearrangement joins TRBV27 to TRBJ1-6; D not resolved. CDR1 and CDR2 (germline): MNHEY, SMNVEV (reference sequence). V was pared by 7 bases and J by 6 bases, with 10 bases between. The CDR3 totals 13 residues. The DNA for the CDR3 is TGTGCCAGCACAGAGGGAAGTAATTCACCCCTCCACTTT. This gives the protein CASTEGSNSPLHF.

The J gene is TRBJ2-7, the V gene TRBV5-1; 7 nucleotides match TRBD1. There are 13 residues in the CDR3. CDR1 and CDR2 from the germline V gene are SGHRS and YFSETQ. J was trimmed by 4 bases and V by 6 bases; bases with no gene match: 7. The CDR3 spells CASTRDRDYEQYF. CDR3 coding DNA: TGCGCCAGCACCCGGGACAGAGATTACGAGCAGTACTTC.

The chain couples TRBV18 to TRBJ1-3; possibly TRBD1 for D (5 bases). V lost 3 bases to trimming and J lost 0 bases, with 15 bases between them. This CDR3 has 17 residues. The V gene's germline CDR1 is KGHSH and CDR2 LQKENI. The CDR3 region is CASSPSILTDSGNTIYF. CDR3 sequence (DNA): TGTGCCAGCTCACCCTCCATTTTGACAGACTCTGGAAACACCATATATTTT. Using reference TRBV18 and TRBJ1-3 for the parts outside the CDR3, the full variable domain is NAGVMQNPRHLVRRRGQEARLRCSPMKGHSHVYWYRQLPEEGLKFMVYLQKENIIDESGMPKERFSAEFPKEGPSILRIQQVVRGDSAAYFCASSPSILTDSGNTIYFGEGSWLTVV.

The gene calls are TRBV19 and TRBJ1-6, with 7 positions matching TRBD1. The J segment lost 7 bases and the V segment lost 8 bases, leaving 8 bases of the junction unmatched. Germline CDR1 LNHDA, CDR2 SQIVND (reference sequence). This CDR3 has 14 amino acids. The CDR3 region has the DNA TGTGCCAGTGGAGACAGGGTGAACAATTCACCCCTCCACTTT. The encoded protein is CASGDRVNNSPLHF.

This chain connects TRBV27 to TRBJ1-6, with D perhaps TRBD1 (6 bases). Trimming removed 5 bases at V and 4 bases at J, with 12 bases between. Germline-derived CDR1 and CDR2 are MNHEY and SMNVEV (reference sequence). The CDR3 has 15 amino acids. The CDR3 loop is CASSPQGSYNSPLHF. The CDR3 bases are TGTGCCAGCAGTCCACAGGGATCGTATAATTCACCCCTCCACTTT.

The V and J genes are TRBV15 and TRBJ2-5; TRBD1 agrees at 11 bases. CDR3 length: 18 amino acids. V trimming: 0 bases; J trimming: 4 bases; junction bases outside the gene matches: 10. In germline, CDR1 is LNHNV, CDR2 YYDKDF (reference sequence). The CDR3 sequence is CATSRDLSGTGGIETQYF. Here the CDR3 DNA reads TGTGCCACCAGCAGAGATCTTAGCGGGACAGGGGGAATAGAGACCCAGTACTTC. Looking up the rest from reference TRBV15 and TRBJ2-5 gives the full variable domain: DAMVIQNPRYQVTQFGKPVTLSCSQTLNHNVMYWYQQKSSQAPKLLFHYYDKDFNNEADTPDNFQSRRPNTSFCFLDIRSPGLGDTAMYLCATSRDLSGTGGIETQYFGPGTRLLVL.

The CDR3 bases are TGTGCCAGTAGCACGGGTTTGTTAGATACGCAGTATTTT. It is translated as CASSTGLLDTQYF. V usage is TRBV19 and J usage is TRBJ2-3, with unresolved D. Germline loops: CDR1 LNHDA, CDR2 SQIVND (reference sequence). Trimming left V 6 bases short and J 5 bases short, with 12 bases between. The CDR3 has 13 residues.

This chain joins TRBV5-4 and TRBJ1-6, with no clear D. The V and J ends lost 4 bases and 6 bases respectively, with 17 bases between them. Germline-derived CDR1 and CDR2 are SGHNT and YYREEE (reference sequence). The CDR3 is 16 amino acids. The CDR3: CASSQGRVSGNSPLHF. CDR3 nucleotides: TGTGCCAGCAGCCAAGGTCGGGTCTCGGGTAATTCACCCCTCCACTTT.